Listed here are 31 T cell receptor beta chains from one sample, sequenced in a study of blood T cell repertoires in COVID-19. Produced via immunoSEQ multiplex PCR; TCRdb's table is partial and in-frame only. The sample lists over 200,000 clones, 70% to 85% occurring once. The sequencing sample was made of PBMCs or T cells enriched from blood (not recorded which). The receptors originated from a man aged 35 to 55 who had recovered from COVID-19.

This chain links TRBV19 with TRBJ2-3; 10 bases line up with TRBD1. The junction had 6 bases not matched to a gene; V was cut back by 4 bases and J by 5 bases. The CDR3 runs to 15 residues. Germline V gene data show CDR1 as LNHDA and CDR2 as SQIVND (reference sequence). The CDR3 DNA follows: TGTGCCAGTAGTACGAGACAGGGGGCACGAGATACGCAGTATTTT. Encoded protein: CASSTRQGARDTQYF.

This chain connects TRBV3-1 (or the pseudogene TRBV3-2) to TRBJ2-7; 12 nucleotides line up with TRBD2. From germline, CDR1 is LGHDT and CDR2 YNNKEL (reference sequence). With V trimmed by 4 bases and J by 3 bases, 1 base remained unmatched. This CDR3 spans 14 amino acids. The CDR3 nucleotides read TGTGCCAGCAGCCCGGGACTAGCGGGCTACGAGCAGTACTTC. Protein product: CASSPGLAGYEQYF.

This chain connects TRBV15 to TRBJ1-3; perhaps TRBD1 as D (5 bases). Germline V gene lookup returns CDR1 LNHNV and CDR2 YYDKDF (reference sequence). The V end lost 1 base, the J end lost 0 bases, and 10 bases lay between the germline ends. The CDR3 is made up of 16 amino acids. Written as DNA, the CDR3 is TGTGCCACCAGCAGAGGACAGATCGTCTCTGGAAACACCATATATTTT. Encoded protein: CATSRGQIVSGNTIYF.

The DNA for the CDR3 is TGCGCCAGCAGCCAGGGGTCTAGCGCGACAGATACGCAGTATTTT. Amino acid sequence: CASSQGSSATDTQYF. The chain combines TRBV4-1 with TRBJ2-3; D is possibly TRBD2 (6 bases). V lost 3 bases to trimming and J lost 3 bases, with 13 bases between them. Germline lookup yields CDR1 MGHRA and CDR2 YSYEKL. This CDR3 contains 15 residues.

V gene TRBV6-5 combines with J gene TRBJ1-1; perhaps TRBD1 as D (6 bases). The ends were cut back, 6 bases at V and 4 bases at J, with 15 bases in the middle. Germline assignment: CDR1 MNHEY and CDR2 SVGAGI. CDR3 length: 14 residues. Here the CDR3 reads CASRLGQWGTEAFF. The CDR3 region has the DNA TGTGCCAGCAGGTTAGGACAGTGGGGCACTGAAGCTTTCTTT.

The chain combines TRBV11-2 with TRBJ2-7; 11 nucleotides line up with TRBD2. Germline CDR1 SGHAT, CDR2 FQNNGV. V lost 4 bases, J lost 4 bases, and 6 bases stayed unmatched. CDR3 length: 15 amino acids. CDR3 residues: CASSSSSGGPYEQYF. The CDR3 region has the DNA TGTGCCAGCAGCTCGTCTAGCGGGGGGCCATACGAGCAGTACTTC.

V and J are TRBV19 and TRBJ1-2; D gene uncertain. This CDR3 has 13 residues. V shed 2 bases and J shed 6 bases, with 10 bases lying between them. Germline V gives CDR1 LNHDA, CDR2 SQIVND (reference sequence). The CDR3 loop is CASSIRFAHGYTF. CDR3 nucleotides: TGTGCCAGTAGTATACGGTTCGCCCATGGCTACACCTTC. Complete variable domain (other parts from reference TRBV19 and TRBJ1-2): DGGITQSPKYLFRKEGQNVTLSCEQNLNHDAMYWYRQDPGQGLRLIYYSQIVNDFQKGDIAEGYSVSREKKESFPLTVTSAQKNPTAFYLCASSIRFAHGYTFGSGTRLTVV.

The chain employs TRBV19 and TRBJ2-3; 9 nucleotides agree with TRBD2. The germline gives CDR1 LNHDA, CDR2 SQIVND (reference sequence). This CDR3 contains 16 residues. The ends lost 4 bases at V and 0 bases at J; junction bases unmatched: 5. CDR3: CASSKVSGRSTDTQYF. CDR3 bases: TGTGCCAGTAGTAAGGTCAGCGGGAGGAGCACAGATACGCAGTATTTT.

The chain has TRBV4-1 and TRBJ2-7, with 8 bases lining up with TRBD1. The CDR3 has 13 amino acids. V lost 4 bases, J lost 10 bases, and 9 bases stayed unmatched. Germline CDR1 reads MGHRA; CDR2 reads YSYEKL. The CDR3 nucleotides read TGCGCCAGCAGCCTAGGACAGGGCCGCTCACAGTACTTC. Encoded protein: CASSLGQGRSQYF.

The chain has TRBV5-1 and TRBJ2-7, with TRBD1 as a possible D gene (6 bases). Trimming pared 4 bases from V and 7 bases from J, leaving 12 bases between. The CDR3 is 12 amino acids. Germline V gene lookup returns CDR1 SGHRS and CDR2 YFSETQ. The DNA of the CDR3 is TGCGCCAGCAGCCGCGACAGGAGTGAGCAGTACTTC. This encodes CASSRDRSEQYF.

The chain combines TRBV7-2 with TRBJ2-1, with 7 nucleotides matching TRBD2. CDR3 size: 18 residues. With 1 base clipped from V and 2 bases from J, the junction kept 11 bases outside the gene matches. Germline V lookup: CDR1 SGHTA, CDR2 FQGNSA. The CDR3 loop reads CASSLVRLGAGAYNEQFF. The CDR3 nucleotides are TGTGCCAGCAGCTTAGTCCGGCTGGGTGCGGGGGCCTACAATGAGCAGTTCTTC.

The V gene is TRBV12-3 or TRBV12-4, the J gene TRBJ2-5; D ambiguous. The CDR3 consists of 12 residues. Between the trimmed V and J ends, which lost 4 bases and 5 bases, there was a span of 8 bases. CDR3 protein: CASSSSRETQYF. DNA of the CDR3: TGTGCCAGCAGTTCGTCTCGGGAGACCCAGTACTTC.

The rearrangement joins TRBV7-2 to TRBJ2-2; TRBD2 aligns across 10 bases. Losses at the gene ends were 1 base for V and 7 bases for J; bases not matched to a gene: 6. This CDR3 region has 16 residues. Germline V CDR1 and CDR2: SGHTA, FQGNSA. The CDR3 here is CASSLVSGGAGGELFF. CDR3 coding DNA: TGTGCCAGCAGCTTAGTAAGCGGGGGGGCCGGCGGGGAGCTGTTTTTT. The variable domain in full, with the rest retrieved from reference TRBV7-2 and TRBJ2-2, is GAGVSQSPSNKVTEKGKDVELRCDPISGHTALYWYRQSLGQGLEFLIYFQGNSAPDKSGLPSDRFSAERTGGSVSTLTIQRTQQEDSAVYLCASSLVSGGAGGELFFGEGSRLTVL.

The chain carries TRBV29-1 and TRBJ2-5, with 12 bases identical to TRBD2. In germline, CDR1 is SQVTM, CDR2 ANQGSEA. This CDR3 has 13 amino acids. CDR3 in DNA: TGCAGGGCAGAGACTAGCGGGGGTGAGACCCAGTACTTC. Residues: CRAETSGGETQYF.

The J gene is TRBJ2-3, the V gene TRBV5-5; TRBD1 might be the D (6 bases). The V and J ends lost 4 bases and 4 bases respectively, with 10 bases between them. Per germline, CDR1 SGHKS and CDR2 YYEKEE (reference sequence). The CDR3 consists of 13 residues. Written as DNA, the CDR3 is TGTGCCAGCAGCACTCCAGGGGCAGATACGCAGTATTTT. Its protein is CASSTPGADTQYF. Complete variable domain (other parts from reference TRBV5-5 and TRBJ2-3): DAGVTQSPTHLIKTRGQQVTLRCSPISGHKSVSWYQQVLGQGPQFIFQYYEKEERGRGNFPDRFSARQFPNYSSELNVNALLLGDSALYLCASSTPGADTQYFGPGTRLTVL.

The genes are TRBV5-1 and TRBJ2-5; TRBD2 matches 10 bases. With V trimmed by 5 bases and J by 9 bases, 10 bases remained unmatched. CDR1 and CDR2 (germline): SGHRS, YFSETQ. CDR3 length: 14 residues. CDR3 nucleotides: TGCGCCAGCAGTTCTAGCGGGGGTGACTACCCCCAGTACTTC. Its translation is CASSSSGGDYPQYF.

CDR3 bases: TGTGCCAGCAGCGGAGGACAGGGGGCGGGAGGCTACACCTTC. The encoded protein is CASSGGQGAGGYTF. The chain joins TRBV7-8 to TRBJ1-2; 11 bases line up with TRBD1. The CDR3 has 14 amino acids. Trimming cost V 5 bases and J 8 bases; bases outside gene matches: 7. Germline values: CDR1 SGHVS, CDR2 FQNEAQ.

V usage is TRBV29-1 and J usage is TRBJ2-7, with TRBD2 matching over 11 bases. The germline V gene has CDR1 SQVTM and CDR2 ANQGSEA. V shed 6 bases and J 5 bases; nucleotides not matched to a gene: 9. This CDR3 comprises 14 residues. The CDR3 sequence: CSVAKLAGDHEQYF. DNA for the CDR3: TGCAGCGTCGCAAAACTAGCGGGAGACCACGAGCAGTACTTC.

This clone has a single count. The genes are TRBV4-1 and TRBJ2-7; TRBD1 aligns across 7 bases. From germline, CDR1 is MGHRA and CDR2 YSYEKL. V shed 2 bases and J 5 bases; nucleotides not matched to a gene: 9. The CDR3 covers 15 residues. The CDR3 sequence is CASSQSQTGLHEQYF. DNA of the CDR3: TGCGCCAGCAGCCAATCCCAGACAGGGCTCCACGAGCAGTACTTC.

The V call is TRBV10-3, the J call TRBJ1-2; D not resolved. The germline V and J ends were trimmed by 4 bases and 3 bases, with 12 bases remaining between them. The CDR3 sequence is 14 residues long. CDR1 ENHRY and CDR2 SYGVKD come from the germline V gene. The CDR3 coding sequence is TGTGCCATCAGTGTCCCATCAAGCCACTATGGCTACACCTTC. Protein sequence: CAISVPSSHYGYTF.

This chain joins TRBV3-1 (or the pseudogene TRBV3-2) and TRBJ1-3, with D possibly being TRBD1 (6 bases). The length of the CDR3 is 14 residues. Germline lookup yields CDR1 LGHDT and CDR2 YNNKEL (reference sequence). V lost 4 bases to trimming and J lost 4 bases, with 11 bases between them. The CDR3, as DNA: TGTGCCAGCAGCCTGGGACATTTAGGAAACACCATATATTTT. As protein: CASSLGHLGNTIYF.

This chain connects TRBV5-3 to TRBJ2-1; TRBD2 matches 13 bases. TRBV5-3 has ORF status, its function being uncertain. J lost 13 bases, V lost 8 bases, and 15 bases had no gene match. CDR3 size: 15 residues. DNA for the CDR3: TGTGCCAGCCGTACTAGCGGGAGGGCCTGGTGGAGACAGTTCTTC. Protein sequence: CASRTSGRAWWRQFF.

This clone was seen a few times. V and J are TRBV7-9 and TRBJ2-3; no clear D. CDR1 is SEHNR and CDR2 is FQNEAQ in the germline V gene (reference sequence). The V gene lost 1 base and the J gene lost 2 bases, with 13 bases spanning the gap. The CDR3 extends over 16 amino acids. In DNA, the CDR3 is TGTGCCAGCAGCTTAGGGCTCGGGTACTACACAGATACGCAGTATTTT. This sequence encodes CASSLGLGYYTDTQYF.

The V and J genes are TRBV5-5 and TRBJ1-5; possible D gene TRBD1, 6 bases. Germline-derived CDR1 and CDR2 are SGHKS and YYEKEE (reference sequence). Between the trimmed V and J ends, which lost 4 bases and 7 bases, there was a span of 27 bases. This CDR3 is 18 amino acids long. CDR3 amino acids: CASSPGGGANVKGQPQHF. Written as DNA, the CDR3 is TGTGCCAGCAGCCCCGGAGGGGGGGCCAATGTGAAGGGGCAGCCCCAGCATTTT.

The V gene is TRBV18, the J gene TRBJ2-5, with 7 nucleotides matching TRBD2. The germline CDR1 and CDR2 sequences are KGHSH and LQKENI. V dropped 3 bases and J dropped 4; count of bases not matched to a gene: 5. There are 14 residues in the CDR3. The CDR3 DNA follows: TGTGCCAGCTCACCGGCGGGAGAGAGAGAGACCCAGTACTTC. Its translation is CASSPAGERETQYF.

This clone was seen just once. The CDR3 DNA sequence: TGTGCCAGCAGTTTAGACAGACAGCCCCAGCATTTT. It specifies CASSLDRQPQHF. The chain recombines TRBV12-3 or TRBV12-4 with TRBJ1-5; D gene unclear. The CDR3 contains 12 residues. V shed 1 base and J shed 7 bases, with 5 bases lying between them.

The chain recombines TRBV18 with TRBJ1-6; D remains ambiguous. The length of the CDR3 is 13 residues. CDR1 KGHSH and CDR2 LQKENI come from the germline V gene. The ends were cut back, 10 bases at V and 5 bases at J, with 12 bases in the middle. In DNA form, the CDR3 reads TGTGCCACCCGCAACGGGGATAATTCACCCCTCCACTTT. Protein: CATRNGDNSPLHF.

This clone was recorded only once. The rearrangement uses TRBV9 and TRBJ2-7; no reliable D call. Germline V CDR1 and CDR2: SGDLS, YYNGEE. Deletions cut 0 bases from V and 0 bases from J, with 10 bases between. The CDR3 runs to 15 residues. The CDR3 DNA is TGTGCCAGCAGCGTAGGAGCCCGGAGCTCCTACGAGCAGTACTTC. Translating it yields CASSVGARSSYEQYF.

This sequence joins TRBV2 and TRBJ2-1, with D maybe TRBD2 (5 bases). The CDR3 is 16 residues long. With 4 bases removed from V and 0 bases from J, the gap between germline ends came to 13 bases. Germline V lookup: CDR1 SNHLY, CDR2 FYNNEI. In nucleotides, the CDR3 is TGTGCCAGCAGTGGGTTGACTACCCGCTCCTACAATGAGCAGTTCTTC. It codes for CASSGLTTRSYNEQFF. The full variable domain, completed using reference TRBV2 and TRBJ2-1, is EPEVTQTPSHQVTQMGQEVILRCVPISNHLYFYWYRQILGQKVEFLVSFYNNEISEKSEIFDDQFSVERPDGSNFTLKIRSTKLEDSAMYFCASSGLTTRSYNEQFFGPGTRLTVL.

The table lists this clone with a count of one. In the same sample, other DNA sequences code for this CDR3. The chain joins TRBV10-3 to TRBJ1-1; 10 bases map to TRBD1. With V trimmed by 6 bases and J by 3 bases, 1 base remained unmatched. CDR1 is ENHRY and CDR2 is SYGVKD in the germline V gene. The CDR3 runs 13 residues. The CDR3 loop is CAIRDRGDTEAFF. CDR3 coding DNA: TGTGCCATCAGGGACAGGGGGGACACTGAAGCTTTCTTT.

This rearrangement joins TRBV29-1 to TRBJ1-1; D unresolved. Germline V gene sequence: CDR1 SQVTM, CDR2 ANQGSEA. Trimming removed 2 bases at V and 1 base at J, with 5 bases between. The CDR3 is 12 amino acids. The CDR3 nucleotides read TGCAGCGTTGAATGGCAGAACACTGAAGCTTTCTTT. It specifies CSVEWQNTEAFF.